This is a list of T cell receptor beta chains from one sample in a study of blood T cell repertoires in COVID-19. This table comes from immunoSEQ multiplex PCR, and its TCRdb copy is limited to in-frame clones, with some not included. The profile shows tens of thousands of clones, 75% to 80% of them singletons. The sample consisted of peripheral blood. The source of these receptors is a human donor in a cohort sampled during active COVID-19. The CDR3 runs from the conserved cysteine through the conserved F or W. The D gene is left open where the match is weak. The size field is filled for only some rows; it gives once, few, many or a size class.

CDR3: CASIPNRGAGGQPQHF; DNA: TGTGCCAGTATCCCGAATCGGGGGGCGGGGGGGCAGCCCCAGCATTTT; size: once; J: TRBJ1-5; V: TRBV19; D: .
CDR3: CASRGAGGYQPQHF; DNA: TGTGCCAGCAGGGGGGCAGGGGGTTACCAGCCCCAGCATTTT; size: .; J: TRBJ1-5; V: TRBV2; D: TRBD1
CDR3: CAWSSTRRRETQYF; DNA: TGTGCCTGGAGTAGTACCCGGAGGAGGGAGACCCAGTACTTC; size: .; J: TRBJ2-5; V: TRBV30; D: .
CDR3: CASSFGADQRYTF; DNA: TGCGCCAGCAGCTTTGGGGCAGACCAACGATACACCTTC; size: .; J: TRBJ1-2; V: TRBV5-1; D: .
CDR3: CASSSTTALQGTAYEQYF; DNA: TGTGCCAGCAGTTCCACGACCGCCCTACAGGGGACAGCCTACGAGCAGTACTTC; size: .; J: TRBJ2-7; V: TRBV6-2/TRBV6-3; D: TRBD1
CDR3: CASSLRDYEQYF; DNA: TGTGCCAGCAGCTTGCGGGACTACGAGCAGTACTTC; size: .; J: TRBJ2-7; V: TRBV5-6; D: .
CDR3: CASSLRFSGTGTYEQYF; DNA: TGTGCCAGCAGCTTGCGATTCTCCGGGACAGGGACCTACGAGCAGTACTTC; size: once; J: TRBJ2-7; V: TRBV7-2; D: TRBD1
CDR3: CASSLGTGGPSTDTQYF; DNA: TGTGCCAGCAGCTTAGGGACAGGCGGCCCAAGCACAGATACGCAGTATTTT; size: .; J: TRBJ2-3; V: TRBV11-3; D: TRBD1
CDR3: CASSLETGSNSPLHF; DNA: TGTGCCAGCAGCTTAGAGACAGGGTCTAATTCACCCCTCCACTTT; size: .; J: TRBJ1-6; V: TRBV7-2; D: TRBD1
CDR3: CASSLVLAAGLYF; DNA: TGTGCCAGCAGCTTAGTTCTAGCGGCAGGGCTGTACTTC; size: .; J: TRBJ2-7; V: TRBV7-9; D: TRBD2
CDR3: CASSSKTKSGRGNEQFF; DNA: TGTGCCAGCAGCTCCAAAACCAAGAGCGGGAGGGGAAATGAGCAGTTCTTC; size: .; J: TRBJ2-1; V: TRBV7-4; D: TRBD2
CDR3: CASSQTLAGVAYEQYF; DNA: TGCGCCAGCAGCCAAACCTTAGCGGGAGTAGCCTACGAGCAGTACTTC; size: .; J: TRBJ2-7; V: TRBV4-3; D: TRBD2
CDR3: CASSLSPGGSGNQPQHF; DNA: TGTGCCAGCAGTTTATCACCAGGGGGCTCGGGCAATCAGCCCCAGCATTTT; size: .; J: TRBJ1-5; V: TRBV28; D: TRBD1
CDR3: CASSPLKGQANQPQHF; DNA: TGTGCCAGCAGCCCACTGAAAGGACAGGCCAATCAGCCCCAGCATTTT; size: .; J: TRBJ1-5; V: TRBV6-2/TRBV6-3; D: TRBD1
CDR3: CASSALAGVGNEQFF; DNA: TGTGCCAGCAGCGCTCTAGCGGGAGTGGGCAATGAGCAGTTCTTC; size: .; J: TRBJ2-1; V: TRBV9; D: TRBD2
CDR3: CASSPGGSSNVLTF; DNA: TGTGCCAGCAGCCCGGGAGGGTCGTCCAACGTCCTGACTTTC; size: .; J: TRBJ2-6; V: TRBV11-3; D: TRBD2
CDR3: CASSLSIGGGQPQHF; DNA: TGTGCCAGCTCACTCAGCATAGGGGGCGGTCAGCCCCAGCATTTT; size: .; J: TRBJ1-5; V: TRBV18; D: TRBD1
CDR3: CASSEWAPPAIFF; DNA: TGTGCCAGCAGTGAATGGGCCCCGCCGGCCATTTTTTTT; size: .; J: TRBJ1-1; V: TRBV27; D: .
CDR3: CASSLDGGNTEAFF; DNA: TGCGCCAGCAGCCTGGACGGAGGGAACACTGAAGCTTTCTTT; size: .; J: TRBJ1-1; V: TRBV5-1; D: .
CDR3: CASSQLWGGSSYNEQFF; DNA: TGTGCCAGCAGCCAACTCTGGGGGGGGAGCTCCTACAATGAGCAGTTCTTC; size: .; J: TRBJ2-1; V: TRBV3-1/TRBV3-2; D: TRBD2
CDR3: CASSPVAGLGGANVLTF; DNA: TGTGCCAGCAGCCCCGTCGCGGGGTTAGGTGGGGCCAACGTCCTGACTTTC; size: .; J: TRBJ2-6; V: TRBV7-9; D: .
CDR3: CASSRTTGELFF; DNA: TGTGCCAGCAGCCGGACTACCGGGGAGCTGTTTTTT; size: .; J: TRBJ2-2; V: TRBV6-5; D: .
CDR3: CASSPPSGSYAGELFF; DNA: TGTGCCAGCAGCCCTCCTAGCGGGAGTTACGCCGGGGAGCTGTTTTTT; size: .; J: TRBJ2-2; V: TRBV5-4; D: TRBD2
CDR3: CASSVRGRDYGYTF; DNA: TGTGCCAGCAGCGTCAGGGGGCGCGACTATGGCTACACCTTC; size: .; J: TRBJ1-2; V: TRBV5-4; D: TRBD1
CDR3: CASSSLSLGVRNTGELFF; DNA: TGTGCCAGCAGCTCACTCTCCCTAGGGGTGAGGAACACCGGGGAGCTGTTTTTT; size: .; J: TRBJ2-2; V: TRBV13; D: .
CDR3: CASSLAWASGSYEQYF; DNA: TGTGCCAGCAGCTTAGCCTGGGCTAGCGGGAGTTACGAGCAGTACTTC; size: .; J: TRBJ2-7; V: TRBV7-2; D: TRBD2
CDR3: CASSSFTGADGELFF; DNA: TGTGCCAGCAGCTCGTTCACAGGAGCTGACGGGGAGCTGTTTTTT; size: .; J: TRBJ2-2; V: TRBV5-4; D: .
CDR3: CASSFSVANYGYTF; DNA: TGTGCCAGCAGCTTCTCGGTTGCTAACTATGGCTACACCTTC; size: .; J: TRBJ1-2; V: TRBV5-8; D: .
CDR3: CASSPPDRQGEGYGYTF; DNA: TGTGCCAGCTCACCACCCGACCGACAGGGTGAGGGGTATGGCTACACCTTC; size: .; J: TRBJ1-2; V: TRBV18; D: TRBD1
CDR3: CSVRQGWEYF; DNA: TGCAGCGTTAGACAGGGGTGGGAGTACTTC; size: .; J: TRBJ2-7; V: TRBV29-1; D: TRBD1
CDR3: CASSYSPGQASYEQYF; DNA: TGTGCCAGCAGTTACTCCCCGGGACAGGCCTCCTACGAGCAGTACTTC; size: few; J: TRBJ2-7; V: TRBV6-6; D: TRBD1
CDR3: CASSLDRGPYEQYF; DNA: TGCGCCAGCAGCCTCGACAGGGGTCCCTACGAGCAGTACTTC; size: few; J: TRBJ2-7; V: TRBV4-1; D: TRBD1
CDR3: CAEYLAGAGDTQYF; DNA: TGTGCCGAATACCTAGCGGGAGCTGGAGATACGCAGTATTTT; size: .; J: TRBJ2-3; V: TRBV7-9; D: TRBD2
CDR3: CASSQYSQGGQPQHF; DNA: TGTGCCAGCAGCCAATATTCCCAGGGCGGTCAGCCCCAGCATTTT; size: .; J: TRBJ1-5; V: TRBV16; D: .
CDR3: CATSDPPGTGPSRTDTQYF; DNA: TGTGCCACCAGTGACCCGCCCGGGACAGGTCCATCCCGCACAGATACGCAGTATTTT; size: .; J: TRBJ2-3; V: TRBV24-1; D: TRBD1
CDR3: CASSFLAGDGYEQYF; DNA: TGTGCCAGCAGCTTTCTAGCGGGAGATGGGTACGAGCAGTACTTC; size: .; J: TRBJ2-7; V: TRBV7-2; D: TRBD2
CDR3: CASSFGTRYNEQFF; DNA: TGCGCCAGCAGCTTCGGGACTAGGTACAATGAGCAGTTCTTC; size: .; J: TRBJ2-1; V: TRBV5-1; D: TRBD2
CDR3: CASSLDQGASYEQYF; DNA: TGTGCCAGCAGCTTGGATCAGGGGGCTTCCTACGAGCAGTACTTC; size: .; J: TRBJ2-7; V: TRBV5-4; D: TRBD1
CDR3: CASRPQTGATEAFF; DNA: TGTGCCAGCAGGCCTCAGACAGGGGCCACTGAAGCTTTCTTT; size: .; J: TRBJ1-1; V: TRBV7-2; D: TRBD1
CDR3: CASRTGQANSPLHF; DNA: TGTGCCAGCAGGACGGGACAGGCAAATTCACCCCTCCACTTT; size: .; J: TRBJ1-6; V: TRBV6-5; D: TRBD1
CDR3: CASSISGGSFDNEQFF; DNA: TGTGCCAGCTCTATTAGCGGCGGAAGCTTCGACAATGAGCAGTTCTTC; size: .; J: TRBJ2-1; V: TRBV7-2; D: .
CDR3: CASSKGTGRRDGYTF; DNA: TGTGCCAGCAGTAAAGGGACAGGGAGACGGGATGGCTACACCTTC; size: .; J: TRBJ1-2; V: TRBV27; D: TRBD1
CDR3: CASSAPDRGHNSPLHF; DNA: TGCGCCAGCAGCGCTCCGGACAGGGGGCATAATTCACCCCTCCACTTT; size: once; J: TRBJ1-6; V: TRBV5-1; D: TRBD1
CDR3: CASSLNKGQGLGGYTF; DNA: TGTGCCAGCAGTTTAAATAAGGGACAGGGGCTTGGTGGCTACACCTTC; size: .; J: TRBJ1-2; V: TRBV27; D: TRBD1
CDR3: CASSIGQGMETQYF; DNA: TGTGCCAGCAGCATCGGACAGGGGATGGAGACCCAGTACTTC; size: .; J: TRBJ2-5; V: TRBV6-5; D: TRBD1
CDR3: CATRSRDRGRDTQYF; DNA: TGTGCCACCAGAAGCCGGGACAGGGGTCGAGATACGCAGTATTTT; size: once; J: TRBJ2-3; V: TRBV24-1; D: TRBD1
CDR3: CASGLAGGTVKTQYF; DNA: TGTGCCAGTGGACTAGCGGGAGGAACTGTAAAGACCCAGTACTTC; size: .; J: TRBJ2-5; V: TRBV19; D: TRBD2
CDR3: CASSVWTGETQYF; DNA: TGTGCCAGCAGTGTTTGGACAGGGGAGACCCAGTACTTC; size: .; J: TRBJ2-5; V: TRBV6-4; D: TRBD1
CDR3: CASSLAERYEQYF; DNA: TGTGCCAGCAGCTTAGCGGAGCGCTACGAGCAGTACTTC; size: .; J: TRBJ2-7; V: TRBV5-4; D: .
CDR3: CASSVGQGGDSPLHF; DNA: TGTGCCAGTAGTGTCGGACAGGGAGGGGATTCACCCCTCCACTTT; size: .; J: TRBJ1-6; V: TRBV19; D: TRBD1
CDR3: CASSQERRVKTQYF; DNA: TGTGCCAGCAGCCAAGAACGCAGGGTCAAGACCCAGTACTTC; size: .; J: TRBJ2-5; V: TRBV3-1/TRBV3-2; D: .
CDR3: CAWRATSGRTDTQYF; DNA: TGTGCCTGGAGAGCTACTAGCGGGAGAACAGATACGCAGTATTTT; size: .; J: TRBJ2-3; V: TRBV30; D: TRBD2
CDR3: CASSRERGAHGQPQHF; DNA: TGTGCCAGCAGTCGCGAGCGGGGGGCGCATGGTCAGCCCCAGCATTTT; size: .; J: TRBJ1-5; V: TRBV28; D: .
CDR3: CASSLASGQGSVYEQYF; DNA: TGCGCCAGCAGCTTGGCGTCGGGACAGGGTTCCGTATACGAGCAGTACTTC; size: .; J: TRBJ2-7; V: TRBV5-1; D: TRBD1
CDR3: CASSPPIRVNTEAFF; DNA: TGTGCCAGCAGCCCCCCGATCCGGGTGAACACTGAAGCTTTCTTT; size: .; J: TRBJ1-1; V: TRBV2; D: .
CDR3: CASSPTGSMEKLFF; DNA: TGTGCCAGCAGCCCCACAGGGTCCATGGAAAAACTGTTTTTT; size: .; J: TRBJ1-4; V: TRBV7-2; D: .